One TCR beta chain is described in this entry. This record belongs to a study of blood T cell repertoires in COVID-19. Measured with immunoSEQ multiplex PCR; TCRdb has only the in-frame clones, and not every one. Among some 350,000 clones listed, approximately 89% were seen once. The CDR3 has 17 residues. Germline lookup yields CDR1 SGHNT and CDR2 YENEEA. The V end lost 1 base, the J end lost 5 bases, and 18 bases lay between the germline ends. The chain has TRBV11-3 and TRBJ1-5; maybe TRBD1 (5 bases). This sequence originates from a woman between 25 and 40 years old who had recovered from COVID-19. Sequencing input: PBMCs or T cells enriched from blood (not recorded which). The CDR3 loop reads CASSLVPRAPMDQPQHF. In DNA, the CDR3 is TGTGCCAGCAGCTTAGTCCCCAGGGCCCCAATGGATCAGCCCCAGCATTTT. Together with reference TRBV11-3 and TRBJ1-5, the CDR3 gives the full variable domain: EAGVVQSPRYKIIEKKQPVAFWCNPISGHNTLYWYLQNLGQGPELLIRYENEEAVDDSQLPKDRFSAERLKGVDSTLKIQPAELGDSAVYLCASSLVPRAPMDQPQHFGDGTRLSIL.